This T cell receptor (beta chain) was recovered during a study of CD4 T cells in relation to SARS-CoV-2 and coronaviruses. Whole-study context: After roughly 9 days of antigen culture, PBMC TCR beta CDR3s were sequenced. Shared crossreactive spike epitopes were mapped to their HLA restriction.

About this clone: Its cognate antigen is unknown.

V lost 4 bases to trimming and J lost 3 bases, with 15 bases between them. The germline V gene encodes CDR1 SEHNR and CDR2 FQNEAQ (reference sequence). This CDR3 has 15 residues. The assay was immunoSEQ multiplex PCR, and TCRdb's table has in-frame clones only and misses some. The repertoire consists of under 25,000 clones, with 75% to 80% occurring once and the leading ten covering roughly 14%. Before the COVID-19 pandemic, during about 2011-2019, CD4+ T cells were taken from unexposed donors. CD4+ T cells were isolated from the cells after around 9 days of culture. Fresh IL-2 medium replaced half the medium on days 3 and 7.

This chain links TRBV7-9 with TRBJ1-1, with D possibly TRBD1 on 6 matching bases. The clonotype originates from a human donor in good health. Sequencing input: CD4+ T cells from PBMCs, cultured in vitro. CDR3 amino acids: CASSWKGGADTEAFF. As DNA, the CDR3 is TGTGCCAGCAGCTGGAAGGGGGGGGCTGACACTGAAGCTTTCTTT.